What follows are 10 T cell receptor beta chains derived from one specimen sequenced in a study of CD8 T cells in Susac syndrome. RNA amounts of roughly 0.45 to 1 ug underwent reverse transcription with random hexamers. Via MiXCR, TCRdb re-called the immunoSEQ multiplex PCR reads, giving one row per CDR3 protein. The sample holds roughly 120,000 distinct CDR3 sequences, more than 90% seen once. Sequenced sample: CD4+ T cells from PBMCs. These receptors were collected from a human donor in good health.

The rearrangement links TRBV5-1 to TRBJ2-5, with TRBD1 identical over 8 bases. Trimming took 7 bases from V and 1 from J; bases not matched to a gene: 3. CDR1 SGHRS and CDR2 YFSETQ come from the germline V gene. CDR3 length: 13 residues. The CDR3 region has the DNA TGCGCCAGCGCCGGGACAGGCCAAGAGACCCAGTACTTC. As protein: CASAGTGQETQYF. Looking up the rest from reference TRBV5-1 and TRBJ2-5 gives the full variable domain: KAGVTQTPRYLIKTRGQQVTLSCSPISGHRSVSWYQQTPGQGLQFLFEYFSETQRNKGNFPGRFSGRQFSNSRSEMNVSTLELGDSALYLCASAGTGQETQYFGPGTRLLVL.

This sequence joins TRBV7-2 and TRBJ2-3; TRBD2 matches 13 bases. Germline CDR1 SGHTA, CDR2 FQGNSA. The trim removed 5 bases at V and 9 bases at J, leaving 5 bases unmatched. The CDR3 length is 14 residues. DNA of the CDR3: TGTGCCAGCAGCACAGGGACTAGCGGGACGACGCAGTATTTT. Protein sequence: CASSTGTSGTTQYF. Supplemented by reference TRBV7-2 and TRBJ2-3, the full variable domain reads GAGVSQSPSNKVTEKGKDVELRCDPISGHTALYWYRQSLGQGLEFLIYFQGNSAPDKSGLPSDRFSAERTGGSVSTLTIQRTQQEDSAVYLCASSTGTSGTTQYFGPGTRLTVL.

This clonotype was counted only a few times. This rearrangement joins TRBV7-2 to TRBJ2-1; TRBD2 agrees at 13 bases. V lost 1 base, J lost 7 bases, and 1 base stayed unmatched. Germline V gene data show CDR1 as SGHTA and CDR2 as FQGNSA. This CDR3 comprises 15 residues. This CDR3 reads CASSLGTSGRNEQFF. In nucleotides, the CDR3 is TGTGCCAGCAGCTTAGGGACTAGCGGGAGAAATGAGCAGTTCTTC.

The gene calls are TRBV6-2 or TRBV6-3 and TRBJ2-1; 12 bases line up with TRBD2. CDR3 length: 18 residues. Trimming took 2 bases from V and 3 from J; bases not matched to a gene: 8. Germline CDR1 and CDR2: MNHEY and SVGEGT. Here the CDR3 reads CASSYHWASGRVYNEQFF. The CDR3 region has the DNA TGTGCCAGCAGTTACCATTGGGCTAGCGGGAGGGTCTACAATGAGCAGTTCTTC.

The chain combines TRBV30 with TRBJ2-1; 7 bases line up with TRBD2. The CDR3 is 14 residues long. CDR1 and CDR2 from the germline V gene are GTSNPN and SVGIG (reference sequence). V was clipped by 4 bases and J by 0 bases; unmatched bases: 3. CDR3 DNA sequence: TGTGCCTGGATAGGCGGGAGCTCCTACAATGAGCAGTTCTTC. Translating gives CAWIGGSSYNEQFF.

This clonotype was counted between two and nine times. The rearrangement uses TRBV7-9 and TRBJ2-7; 7 nucleotides agree with TRBD2. This CDR3 is 16 amino acids long. V was clipped by 4 bases and J by 0 bases; unmatched bases: 9. The germline V gene has CDR1 SEHNR and CDR2 FQNEAQ (reference sequence). The CDR3 is CASSYWPSGLSYEQYF. The CDR3 nucleotides read TGTGCCAGCAGCTACTGGCCTAGCGGTCTCTCCTACGAGCAGTACTTC. The full variable domain, its missing parts supplied by reference TRBV7-9 and TRBJ2-7, is DTGVSQNPRHKITKRGQNVTFRCDPISEHNRLYWYRQTLGQGPEFLTYFQNEAQLEKSRLLSDRFSAERPKGSFSTLEIQRTEQGDSAMYLCASSYWPSGLSYEQYFGPGTRLTVT.

V usage is TRBV7-6 and J usage is TRBJ2-1; 7 positions match TRBD2. CDR1 is SGHVS, CDR2 FNYEAQ, per germline. Trimming at V came to 5 bases and at J to 2 bases, leaving 12 bases not matched to a gene. The CDR3 is 17 residues long. The CDR3 loop reads CASSPPRVAGTYNEQFF. The CDR3 DNA reads as TGTGCCAGCAGCCCGCCCCGGGTAGCGGGTACCTACAATGAGCAGTTCTTC. Full variable domain (outside the CDR3, taken from reference TRBV7-6 and TRBJ2-1): GAGVSQSPRYKVTKRGQDVALRCDPISGHVSLYWYRQALGQGPEFLTYFNYEAQQDKSGLPNDRFSAERPEGSISTLTIQRTEQRDSAMYRCASSPPRVAGTYNEQFFGPGTRLTVL.

This clonotype appeared a single time. The chain has TRBV10-3 and TRBJ2-3; 14 bases line up with TRBD2. The CDR3 spans 16 residues. Germline CDR1 ENHRY, CDR2 SYGVKD. With V trimmed by 6 bases and J by 3 bases, 5 bases remained unmatched. CDR3 DNA sequence: TGTGCCATCAGCCAGGGACTAGCGGGAGAGACAGATACGCAGTATTTT. Translating gives CAISQGLAGETDTQYF.

The chain has TRBV7-9 and TRBJ2-7; no firm D call. Deletions cut 10 bases from V and 2 bases from J, with 24 bases between. Germline CDR1 and CDR2: SEHNR and FQNEAQ (reference sequence). The CDR3 spans 16 residues. In nucleotides, the CDR3 is TGTGCCACCGATCTAGGTACCCTCTCCACCCCCTACGAGCAGTACTTC. This sequence encodes CATDLGTLSTPYEQYF. Full variable domain (rest looked up from reference TRBV7-9 and TRBJ2-7): DTGVSQNPRHKITKRGQNVTFRCDPISEHNRLYWYRQTLGQGPEFLTYFQNEAQLEKSRLLSDRFSAERPKGSFSTLEIQRTEQGDSAMYLCATDLGTLSTPYEQYFGPGTRLTVT.

The rearrangement uses TRBV7-2 and TRBJ1-5; 9 bases are shared with TRBD1. CDR1 is SGHTA, CDR2 FQGNSA, per germline. The CDR3 is 15 amino acids. The junction had 2 bases not matched to a gene; V was cut back by 4 bases and J by 1 base. For the CDR3, the DNA is TGTGCCAGCAGCTCACAGGGGGCCAGCAATCAGCCCCAGCATTTT. Protein product: CASSSQGASNQPQHF. Combining the CDR3 with reference TRBV7-2 and TRBJ1-5 gives the whole variable domain GAGVSQSPSNKVTEKGKDVELRCDPISGHTALYWYRQSLGQGLEFLIYFQGNSAPDKSGLPSDRFSAERTGGSVSTLTIQRTQQEDSAVYLCASSSQGASNQPQHFGDGTRLSIL.